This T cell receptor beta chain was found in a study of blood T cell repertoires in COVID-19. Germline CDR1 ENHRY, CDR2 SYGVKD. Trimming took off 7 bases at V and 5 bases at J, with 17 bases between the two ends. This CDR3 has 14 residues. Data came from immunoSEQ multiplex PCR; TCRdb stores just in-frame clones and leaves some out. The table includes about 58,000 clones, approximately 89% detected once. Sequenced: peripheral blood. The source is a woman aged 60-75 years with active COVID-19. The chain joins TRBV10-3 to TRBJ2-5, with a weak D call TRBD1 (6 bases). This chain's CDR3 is CAIMDREVGETQYF. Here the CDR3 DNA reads TGTGCCATCATGGACAGAGAGGTGGGGGAGACCCAGTACTTC.